This TCR beta chain originates from a study of liver allograft versus peripheral blood T cells. At the level of the study: Comparing T cell receptor repertoires in transplanted livers with those in recipients' peripheral blood was part of the design. Findings of the study overall: Reports indicated that T cell receptor repertoires inside liver allografts differed from those in peripheral blood.

TCRdb processed the reads anew with MiXCR; each CDR3 protein has one entry. Here the sample spans about 5,600 distinct CDR3 sequences, 12% to 15% being singletons. This clonotype is medium-sized. Its specificity is not known. Trimming pared 0 bases from V and 1 base from J, leaving 10 bases between. The CDR3 consists of 15 residues. Germline lookup yields CDR1 SGHNT and CDR2 YYREEE (reference sequence). The rearrangement joins TRBV5-4 to TRBJ1-1; no reliable D call. The sequence came from a human patient who had a liver transplant. Part of the T cells may come from the graft donor. The CDR3 reads CASSLAETGNTEAFF. The CDR3 bases are TGTGCCAGCAGCTTGGCGGAAACCGGGAACACTGAAGCTTTCTTT.